These 20 T cell receptor beta chains were sequenced from one sample in a study of graft-versus-host responses after intestinal transplantation. Antigens of these TCRs are unknown. Produced via immunoSEQ multiplex PCR; TCRdb's table is partial and in-frame only. Among some 130,000 clones listed, 85% to 95% were seen once. The starting material was unstimulated CD4+ T cells sorted from spleen or lymph node cells, obtained before intestinal transplant. The receptors come from a human donor who received an intestinal transplant.

The J gene is TRBJ2-1, the V gene TRBV6-1, with 11 nucleotides matching TRBD2. The CDR3 spans 14 residues. Unmatched junction bases numbered 5, after V lost 6 bases and J lost 7 bases. Germline V CDR1 and CDR2: MNHNS, SASEGT. Here the CDR3 DNA reads TGTGCCAGCAGAGTAATAGCGGGGGGGAATGAGCAGTTCTTC. Amino acids: CASRVIAGGNEQFF.

The chain recombines TRBV5-1 with TRBJ2-3; no firm D call. Germline CDR1 reads SGHRS; CDR2 reads YFSETQ. This CDR3 region has 15 residues. V lost 4 bases, J lost 1 base, and 13 bases lay in between. The DNA of the CDR3 is TGCGCCAGCAGCCTGCGCAGCGTCGGCACAGATACGCAGTATTTT. This translates into CASSLRSVGTDTQYF.

The CDR3 coding sequence is TGTGCTAGTGGTTTGGAGCCGGGGGTTCATGAGCAGTTCTTC. Amino acids: CASGLEPGVHEQFF. V and J are TRBV12-5 and TRBJ2-1; D perhaps matches TRBD2 (6 bases). The CDR3 runs 14 residues. Trimming stripped 1 base from V and 8 bases from J, with 12 bases between. Germline-derived CDR1 and CDR2 are LGHNT and FRNRAP.

CDR3 DNA: TGCAGCGCCACCCCAGGACCGGGCTACACCTTC. Its translation: CSATPGPGYTF. The gene calls are TRBV29-1 and TRBJ1-2, with unresolved D. This CDR3 contains 11 residues. Germline CDR1 is SQVTM and CDR2 is ANQGSEA. Trimming took off 7 bases at V and 8 bases at J, with 14 bases between the two ends.

The chain has TRBV28 and TRBJ2-7, with D possibly being TRBD1 (6 bases). Trimming left V 8 bases short and J 0 bases short, with 17 bases between. The germline CDR1 and CDR2 sequences are MDHEN and SYDVKM. The CDR3 spans 15 residues. CDR3 region: CASHGQLFSSYEQYF. CDR3 nucleotides: TGTGCCAGCCATGGACAGCTTTTTTCCTCCTACGAGCAGTACTTC.

The chain joins TRBV6-1 to TRBJ2-7; 8 bases agree with TRBD1. Germline V gene data show CDR1 as MNHNS and CDR2 as SASEGT. The V segment lost 7 bases and the J segment 1 base; nucleotides outside the gene matches: 9. The CDR3 sequence is 15 residues long. CDR3 region: CASITDRGYSYEQYF. The CDR3 DNA sequence: TGTGCCAGCATAACAGACAGGGGCTATTCCTACGAGCAGTACTTC.

The J gene is TRBJ2-7, the V gene TRBV10-1, with unresolved D. This CDR3 comprises 14 residues. Germline lookup yields CDR1 WNHNN and CDR2 SYGVQD (reference sequence). Trimming removed 3 bases from V and 8 bases from J, with 17 bases in between. CDR3 in amino acids: CASSEDLVRAKQYF. The CDR3 DNA reads as TGCGCCAGCAGTGAAGACCTGGTAAGGGCTAAGCAGTACTTC.

Only a few counts were recorded for this clone. The rearrangement uses TRBV9 and TRBJ1-6; no clear D gene. The V gene's germline CDR1 is SGDLS and CDR2 YYNGEE. V lost 0 bases to trimming and J lost 9 bases, with 16 bases between them. This CDR3 has 16 amino acids. The CDR3 DNA reads TGTGCCAGCAGCGTAGAAGAGGTCGGTTTTAGTTCACCCCTCCACTTT. Translating gives CASSVEEVGFSSPLHF.

The chain is built from TRBV19 and TRBJ2-7; D possibly matches TRBD1 or TRBD2 (5 bases each). The germline V gene has CDR1 LNHDA and CDR2 SQIVND (reference sequence). The CDR3 runs 14 residues. V was clipped by 3 bases and J by 4 bases, with 13 bases between them. DNA of the CDR3: TGTGCCAGTAGTATTACGGGGCCTACGTACGAGCAGTACTTC. It translates to CASSITGPTYEQYF.

V and J are TRBV27 and TRBJ1-1; no clear D. The CDR3 runs to 14 residues. CDR1 and CDR2 (germline): MNHEY, SMNVEV (reference sequence). The ends were cut back, 3 bases at V and 0 bases at J, with 8 bases in the middle. CDR3 nucleotides: TGTGCCAGCAGTTTTAGCGGCATGAACACTGAAGCTTTCTTT. Its translation: CASSFSGMNTEAFF.

CDR3: CASSLRTVNNSPLHF. The CDR3 bases are TGTGCCAGCAGTTTAAGGACGGTGAATAATTCACCCCTCCACTTT. The V call is TRBV27, the J call TRBJ1-6; no firm D call. Between the trimmed V and J ends, which lost 2 bases and 5 bases, there was a span of 10 bases. This CDR3 comprises 15 residues. Germline V lookup: CDR1 MNHEY, CDR2 SMNVEV (reference sequence).

The V and J genes are TRBV29-1 and TRBJ2-7; 9 nucleotides align to TRBD1. The trim removed 6 bases at V and 0 bases at J, leaving 9 bases unmatched. Germline assignment: CDR1 SQVTM and CDR2 ANQGSEA. This CDR3 is built from 15 residues. The CDR3 DNA follows: TGCAGCGTCCTCGTGGGGACAGGGTTCTCCTACGAGCAGTACTTC. Translated: CSVLVGTGFSYEQYF.

The chain recombines TRBV6-1 with TRBJ2-1; D ambiguous. CDR3 length equals 12 residues. CDR1 is MNHNS, CDR2 SASEGT, per germline. Deletions cut 5 bases from V and 4 bases from J, with 6 bases between. For the CDR3, the DNA is TGTGCCAGCAGTCAAATATACAATGAGCAGTTCTTC. Amino acid sequence: CASSQIYNEQFF.

V usage is TRBV27 and J usage is TRBJ1-1; a weak D match, TRBD1 (5 bases). The CDR3 consists of 16 residues. CDR1 MNHEY and CDR2 SMNVEV come from the germline V gene (reference sequence). Trimming pared 5 bases from V and 2 bases from J, leaving 18 bases between. In DNA form, the CDR3 reads TGTGCCAGCAGTGCCCTCCCGACAGTATTTAACACTGAAGCTTTCTTT. Amino acids: CASSALPTVFNTEAFF.

To note about this clone: This CDR3 is also generated by other DNA sequences in the sample. V usage is TRBV6-5 and J usage is TRBJ2-7, with 9 bases matching TRBD1. The trim removed 4 bases at V and 6 bases at J, leaving 4 bases unmatched. Germline-derived CDR1 and CDR2 are MNHEY and SVGAGI. The CDR3 covers 13 residues. The CDR3 nucleotides read TGTGCCAGCAGTTTGAACAGGGGGCGCGAGCAGTACTTC. Its translation is CASSLNRGREQYF.

This chain links TRBV7-9 with TRBJ2-7; D gene uncertain. V shed 1 base and J shed 9 bases, with 13 bases lying between them. Germline V gene lookup returns CDR1 SEHNR and CDR2 FQNEAQ (reference sequence). The CDR3 loop spans 13 amino acids. This CDR3 reads CASSLGTPGRQYF. Here the CDR3 DNA reads TGTGCCAGCAGCTTAGGGACCCCCGGTCGGCAGTACTTC.

The genes are TRBV29-1 and TRBJ1-1; possibly TRBD1 for D (6 bases). The V gene lost 6 bases and the J gene lost 0 bases, with 8 bases spanning the gap. The CDR3 runs 12 residues. Germline V CDR1 and CDR2: SQVTM, ANQGSEA. In DNA form, the CDR3 reads TGCAGCGTGCAGGGGATGAACACTGAAGCTTTCTTT. It specifies CSVQGMNTEAFF. Combining the CDR3 with reference TRBV29-1 and TRBJ1-1 gives the whole variable domain SAVISQKPSRDICQRGTSLTIQCQVDSQVTMMFWYRQQPGQSLTLIATANQGSEATYESGFVIDKFPISRPNLTFSTLTVSNMSPEDSSIYLCSVQGMNTEAFFGQGTRLTVV.

V usage is TRBV6-5 and J usage is TRBJ1-1; the D gene is possibly TRBD1 (5 bases). The CDR3 sequence is 11 residues long. Germline CDR1 is MNHEY and CDR2 is SVGAGI. Trimming took off 2 bases at V and 10 bases at J, with 8 bases between the two ends. The CDR3 region is CASSYGGGAFF. Here the CDR3 DNA reads TGTGCCAGCAGTTACGGGGGGGGAGCTTTCTTT.

The chain combines TRBV5-1 with TRBJ2-1; D perhaps matches TRBD2 (5 bases). V was trimmed by 4 bases and J by 8 bases, leaving 25 bases between them. Germline V gene data show CDR1 as SGHRS and CDR2 as YFSETQ. The CDR3 has 17 residues. The CDR3 DNA sequence: TGCGCCAGCAGCCTGGACGGGGTTAGTGGCCTTAGGGATGAGCAGTTCTTC. Its protein is CASSLDGVSGLRDEQFF.

This clone was counted once. V and J are TRBV6-5 and TRBJ1-1, with D possibly TRBD1 on 6 matching bases. Germline V CDR1 and CDR2: MNHEY, SVGAGI. Trimming took off 2 bases at V and 1 base at J, with 8 bases between the two ends. The CDR3 length is 14 residues. Here the CDR3 reads CASSYQQGNTEAFF. CDR3 coding DNA: TGTGCCAGCAGTTACCAACAGGGGAACACTGAAGCTTTCTTT.